This T cell receptor beta chain is drawn from a study of tumor-infiltrating lymphocytes in oesophageal squamous cell carcinoma. TCRdb itself ran the PCR reads through MiXCR, one entry per CDR3 protein. The sample has approximately 9,600 distinct CDR3 sequences; approximately 62% are singletons. V dropped 0 bases and J dropped 3; count of bases not matched to a gene: 4. This CDR3 contains 15 residues. Germline values: CDR1 SGHRS, CDR2 YFSETQ. Sequenced input: esophageal tumor tissue. The sequence was collected from a male donor with esophageal squamous cell carcinoma. This chain connects TRBV5-1 to TRBJ2-5, with 8 bases fitting TRBD2. DNA of the CDR3: TGCGCCAGCAGCTTGGTCCCGGGAGGGGAAGAGACCCAGTACTTC. Its protein is CASSLVPGGEETQYF.